The 6 T cell receptor beta chains reported below all come from one sample, sequenced in a study of T-cell memory formation after mild COVID-19. Via MiXCR, TCRdb re-called the 5' RACE reads, giving one row per CDR3 protein. The repertoire includes about 500,000 distinct CDR3 sequences, about a fifth of them detected once, and 12% sits in the top ten. The sequenced sample was PBMCs or a T cell subset sorted from them (not recorded which). Receptors were obtained from an adult woman who had mild COVID-19 (a few samples of this study predate the infection). Cell type and time point are not known.

This clonotype was observed at least ten times. The chain joins TRBV5-1 to TRBJ2-3, with unresolved D. The V end lost 3 bases, the J end lost 0 bases, and 14 bases lay between the germline ends. The CDR3 extends over 16 amino acids. CDR1 is SGHRS, CDR2 YFSETQ, per germline. CDR3 in amino acids: CASSSLSSSSTDTQYF. The DNA for the CDR3 is TGCGCCAGCAGCTCCCTGAGCAGTTCTAGCACAGATACGCAGTATTTT.

A few counts support this clonotype. The V and J genes are TRBV6-4 and TRBJ2-5; no reliable D call. The CDR3 spans 13 residues. CDR1 MRHNA and CDR2 SNTAGT come from the germline V gene. V was cut by 0 bases and J by 4 bases, with 6 bases left in between. CDR3 sequence reads: CASSDSPGETQYF. DNA for the CDR3: TGTGCCAGCAGTGACTCGCCTGGAGAGACCCAGTACTTC.

This clonotype was found many times. One junction end does not reproduce the germline sequence, and a read error may be involved. The chain employs TRBV12-3 or TRBV12-4 and TRBJ2-7; D not certain. The CDR3 runs 12 residues. This CDR3 reads CASSLSPYEQYF. The DNA for the CDR3 is TGCGCCAGCAGCTTGAGTCCGTACGAGCAGTACTTC.

This clonotype occurred a few times. The chain links TRBV7-9 to TRBJ2-1; the D gene is possibly TRBD2 (6 bases). The V gene lost 0 bases and the J gene lost 6 bases, with 15 bases spanning the gap. The germline CDR1 and CDR2 sequences are SEHNR and FQNEAQ (reference sequence). The CDR3 runs 16 residues. DNA for the CDR3: TGTGCCAGCAGCTTAGCGGAAGGTATAGCGGTCAATGAGCAGTTCTTC. Its translation is CASSLAEGIAVNEQFF. Full variable domain (rest looked up from reference TRBV7-9 and TRBJ2-1): DTGVSQNPRHKITKRGQNVTFRCDPISEHNRLYWYRQTLGQGPEFLTYFQNEAQLEKSRLLSDRFSAERPKGSFSTLEIQRTEQGDSAMYLCASSLAEGIAVNEQFFGPGTRLTVL.

CDR3 residues: CASSQDRLENEAFF. CDR3 nucleotides: TGCGCCAGCAGCCAAGATCGGCTGGAAAACGAAGCTTTCTTT. This chain connects TRBV4-3 to TRBJ1-1; D uncertain. The CDR3 sequence is 14 residues long. The V gene's germline CDR1 is LGHNA and CDR2 YSLEER. The V gene lost 0 bases and the J gene lost 8 bases, with 13 bases spanning the gap.

The chain is built from TRBV12-3 or TRBV12-4 and TRBJ2-6, with D perhaps matching TRBD1 (5 bases). The CDR3 has 20 amino acids. The V gene lost 7 bases and the J gene lost 2 bases, with 27 bases spanning the gap. The DNA for the CDR3 is TGTGCCAGCACCCACAGGTCAACCCCCGTATTTGGAACTGGGGCCAACGTCCTGACTTTC. This gives the protein CASTHRSTPVFGTGANVLTF.